This TCR beta chain was profiled in a study of tumor-infiltrating lymphocytes in primary liver carcinoma. This clonotype is a singleton in its sample. Antigen unknown. TCR beta cDNA came from about 0.45 ug total RNA, primed with a constant-region primer. Employing slightly modified ARM-PCR, three nested multiplex PCR rounds were run, and these gave rise to the TCR beta libraries. Use of TRBV1-TRBV30 forward primers with a C-beta reverse primer characterized the first two PCR rounds, which lasted 10 cycles each. TCRdb itself ran the multiplex PCR reads through MiXCR, one entry per CDR3 protein. This sample has fewer than 350,000 distinct CDR3 sequences, with less than 70% found just once. Both blood RNA, taken from unsorted whole blood, and germline DNA were extracted. There were only treatment-naive patients, all with chronic HBV infection. Four milliliters of peripheral blood were collected before surgery.

Findings and caveats of the study: Since the samples were bulk and unsorted, the CD4+ and CD8+ repertoires were not compared. Compared with blood, tumor repertoires held significantly more in their top 250 clones.

This CDR3 is built from 15 residues. CDR1 and CDR2 (germline): SGHAT, FQDESV (reference sequence). Losses at the gene ends were 5 bases for V and 9 bases for J; bases not matched to a gene: 13. The specimen sequenced was peripheral blood. The V call is TRBV11-1, the J call TRBJ2-1, with 7 bases identical to TRBD1. The TCR sequence derives from a man aged 35-49 years with primary liver carcinoma and hepatitis B virus infection. The CDR3 DNA is TGTGCCAGCAGCGTTCACAGGGGACAATCGGGTGAGCAGTTCTTC. This codes for CASSVHRGQSGEQFF.